The rows below give T cell receptor beta chains drawn from one sample of a study of T cells in Graves' hyperthyroidism and ophthalmopathy. From the multiplex PCR reads, TCRdb called clonotypes with MiXCR, one entry per CDR3 protein. This sample has roughly 96,000 distinct CDR3 sequences, with roughly 49% found just once. Sequencing was done on a sample of blood. Receptors originate from a woman aged 35 to 49 with Graves' hyperthyroidism. Each CDR3 is given with its conserved first and last residue. The D gene is left open where the match is weak. The size entry is marked missing in some rows and otherwise reads once, few, many or a size class.

J gene | clone size | D gene | V gene | CDR3 protein | CDR3 DNA
TRBJ1-5 | many | NA | TRBV2 | CASSGGQFNQPQHF | TGTGCCAGCAGTGGTGGACAGTTCAATCAGCCCCAGCATTTT
TRBJ2-7 | few | TRBD1 | TRBV7-6 | CASSFGTGLYEQYF | TGTGCCAGCAGCTTCGGGACAGGGTTGTACGAGCAGTACTTC
TRBJ2-5 | NA | NA | TRBV24-1 | CATRGSQETQYF | TGTGCCACCAGAGGGTCCCAAGAGACCCAGTACTTC
TRBJ2-5 | NA | NA | TRBV7-9 | CASSPRSLDTETQYF | TGTGCCAGCAGCCCCCGCTCCCTAGATACCGAGACCCAGTACTTC
TRBJ2-5 | NA | NA | TRBV20-1 | CSAKGGQYF | TGCAGTGCTAAGGGGGGACAGTACTTC
TRBJ2-5 | NA | NA | TRBV9 | CASRGLEGQETQYF | TGTGCCAGCCGGGGGTTAGAGGGCCAAGAGACCCAGTACTTC
TRBJ1-4 | NA | NA | TRBV15 | CATSSTAGDEKLFF | TGTGCCACCAGCTCGACGGCAGGGGACGAAAAACTGTTTTTT
TRBJ1-3 | NA | NA | TRBV7-2 | CASSLVPGVGYGNTIYF | TGTGCCAGCAGCTTAGTACCGGGGGTAGGGTATGGAAACACCATATATTTT
TRBJ1-5 | once | NA | TRBV24-1 | CATSRAGEGQPQHF | TGTGCCACCTCGAGGGCGGGAGAAGGGCAGCCCCAGCATTTT
TRBJ2-7 | many | NA | TRBV5-1 | CASSLTDGYEQYF | TGCGCCAGCAGCCTGACAGATGGCTACGAGCAGTACTTC
TRBJ2-7 | once | TRBD2 | TRBV7-8 | CATIGGNSNLGLADPYVQYF | TGTGCCACCATTGGGGGAAATTCGAATCTGGGACTAGCGGATCCCTACGTGCAGTACTTC
TRBJ1-3 | NA | NA | TRBV7-8 | CASSLSLGSETIYF | TGTGCCAGCAGCTTATCCTTGGGGTCGGAGACCATATATTTT
TRBJ1-1 | many | NA | TRBV19 | CASRRSGEGVTEAFF | TGTGCCAGTAGACGGTCAGGGGAGGGGGTGACTGAAGCTTTCTTT
TRBJ1-1 | many | NA | TRBV7-9 | CASSLGGNEAFF | TGTGCCAGCAGCTTAGGGGGGAATGAAGCTTTCTTT
TRBJ2-2 | few | TRBD2 | TRBV12-3/TRBV12-4 | CASSINRLAGVSGELFF | TGTGCCAGCAGTATTAACCGACTAGCGGGAGTGAGCGGGGAGCTGTTTTTT
TRBJ1-4 | many | TRBD1 | TRBV7-9 | CASSLGGTAGEKLFF | TGTGCCAGCAGCTTAGGAGGGACAGCCGGCGAAAAACTGTTTTTT
TRBJ1-2 | NA | NA | TRBV24-1 | CAASDFDSGHTF | TGTGCCGCCAGTGATTTCGACTCCGGCCACACCTTC
TRBJ1-5 | NA | NA | TRBV9 | CASSDGPHDF | TGTGCCAGCAGCGACGGACCCCATGATTTT
TRBJ2-5 | few | TRBD2 | TRBV7-3 | CASSLSGTSVETQYF | TGTGCCAGCAGCCTGTCAGGGACTAGCGTGGAGACCCAGTACTTC
TRBJ1-5 | few | NA | TRBV15 | CATSPTKSGTVRQPQHF | TGTGCCACCAGCCCCACGAAGTCGGGGACGGTGCGGCAGCCCCAGCATTTT
TRBJ1-6 | NA | TRBD1 | TRBV5-1 | CASRAGTAKNSPLHF | TGTGCCAGCAGAGCCGGGACAGCGAAAAATTCACCCCTCCACTTT
TRBJ1-2 | many | NA | TRBV20-1 | CSAGAGVGYTF | TGCAGTGCCGGGGCGGGGGTAGGCTACACCTTC
TRBJ1-2 | NA | TRBD1 | TRBV2 | CASSEGLGQGVNGYTF | TGTGCCAGCAGTGAAGGGCTTGGACAGGGGGTTAATGGCTACACCTTC
TRBJ2-7 | once | NA | TRBV20-1 | CSATVNEQYF | TGCAGTGCCACCGTTAACGAGCAGTACTTC
TRBJ1-4 | NA | NA | TRBV13 | CASSLFGQHYGYTNEKLFF | TGTGCCAGCAGCTTATTCGGGCAGCACTATGGCTACACTAATGAAAAACTGTTTTTT
TRBJ2-2 | many | NA | TRBV19 | CASSTRVDTGELFF | TGTGCCAGTAGTACGAGGGTGGACACCGGGGAGCTGTTTTTT
TRBJ1-1 | NA | NA | TRBV15 | CATSSFGGEAFF | TGTGCCACCAGCAGCTTTGGAGGGGAAGCTTTCTTT
TRBJ2-3 | many | NA | TRBV7-9 | CASSLAPGNTQYF | TGTGCCAGCAGCTTAGCGCCTGGGAATACGCAGTATTTT
TRBJ1-2 | NA | NA | TRBV7-8 | CASSTPDRTDGYTF | TGTGCCAGCAGCACACCGGACCGGACAGACGGCTACACCTTC
TRBJ1-1 | NA | NA | TRBV7-2 | CASSLYGHTEAFF | TGTGCCAGCAGCCTATACGGTCACACTGAAGCTTTCTTT
TRBJ2-5 | many | TRBD2 | TRBV7-2 | CASSGGVAWGETQYF | TGTGCCAGCAGCGGGGGGGTGGCTTGGGGAGAGACCCAGTACTTC
TRBJ1-1 | NA | NA | TRBV18 | CASSPLLTDEAFF | TGTGCCAGCTCACCACTATTGACTGATGAAGCTTTCTTT
TRBJ1-2 | NA | TRBD1 | TRBV9 | CASSLGGQESYEQYYGYTF | TGTGCCAGCAGCTTAGGCGGACAGGAATCCTACGAGCAGTACTATGGCTACACCTTC
TRBJ1-1 | NA | NA | TRBV10-3 | CAIKRETEAFF | TGTGCCATCAAGAGAGAGACTGAAGCTTTCTTT
TRBJ1-4 | many | NA | TRBV4-2 | CASGRISTATNEKLFF | TGTGCCAGCGGCCGGATTTCGACAGCAACTAATGAAAAACTGTTTTTT
TRBJ2-6 | NA | NA | TRBV15 | CATSIRTF | TGTGCCACCAGCATCCGGACTTTC
TRBJ2-6 | many | NA | TRBV5-1 | CASSLVGHSGANVLTF | TGCGCCAGCAGCTTGGTCGGACACTCTGGGGCCAACGTCCTGACTTTC
TRBJ1-1 | many | NA | TRBV7-9 | CASSPGREKAFF | TGTGCCAGCAGCCCAGGACGGGAAAAAGCTTTCTTT
TRBJ1-2 | NA | NA | TRBV24-1 | CATSDRGGYGYTF | TGTGCCACCAGTGATAGGGGAGGCTATGGCTACACCTTC
TRBJ1-2 | NA | NA | TRBV18 | CASSPPGHNYGYTF | TGTGCCAGCTCACCACCTGGACACAACTATGGCTACACCTTC
TRBJ1-5 | many | TRBD1 | TRBV7-9 | CASSQGANQPQHF | TGTGCCAGCAGCCAGGGGGCCAATCAGCCCCAGCATTTT
TRBJ2-5 | NA | TRBD2 | TRBV2 | CASSELAGGPQETQYF | TGTGCCAGCAGTGAACTAGCGGGAGGGCCGCAGGAGACCCAGTACTTC
TRBJ1-1 | many | NA | TRBV20-1 | CSARATQGPGTEAFF | TGCAGTGCTAGAGCTACGCAGGGTCCCGGCACTGAAGCTTTCTTT
TRBJ2-7 | NA | TRBD1 | TRBV29-1 | CSVAGTGGSYEQYF | TGCAGCGTTGCCGGGACAGGGGGATCCTACGAGCAGTACTTC
TRBJ2-6 | many | NA | TRBV10-3 | CAISESRDLAGTNVLTF | TGTGCCATCAGTGAGTCGAGAGATCTAGCTGGGACCAACGTCCTGACTTTC
TRBJ1-6 | many | TRBD1 | TRBV20-1 | CSATQPGQGFSPLHF | TGCAGTGCTACTCAACCGGGACAGGGGTTTTCACCCCTCCACTTT
TRBJ1-2 | many | NA | TRBV7-9 | CASSLVTGLLSSYTF | TGTGCCAGCAGCTTAGTTACAGGCCTACTTTCAAGCTACACCTTC
TRBJ2-7 | many | NA | TRBV20-1 | CSARDMGAEYF | TGCAGTGCTAGAGATATGGGGGCAGAGTACTTC
TRBJ1-2 | NA | NA | TRBV9 | CASSVGQHYGYTF | TGTGCCAGCAGCGTCGGGCAGCACTATGGCTACACCTTC